Following are 29 T cell receptor beta chains from one sample sequenced in a study of blood T cells in healthy people across ages (dated by TCRdb to between 2015 and 2017). The library relied on 5' RACE. Sequencer: Illumina HiSeq 2500. A second PCR of about 7 to 12 cycles was run with a J-beta primer mix and a sample-barcoded 5' primer. TCRdb trimmed public reads at Q25 via fastp, called clones via MiXCR and kept in-frame beta chains. When rows share a CDR3 protein, they turn into one entry using the most common DNA and genes. This sample gives more than 650,000 distinct CDR3 sequences in total; about 24% of them show up just once. 22% of the sample lies in the top ten. The sequenced material came from blood. These receptors came from a man between 65 and 85 years old in good health.

This clonotype occurred a few times. This chain joins TRBV3-1 and TRBJ1-1, with no clear D. V was pared by 1 base and J by 11 bases, with 17 bases between. Per germline, CDR1 LGHDT and CDR2 YNNKEL (reference sequence). This CDR3 is built from 14 residues. CDR3 sequence: CASSQGPAEVNAFF. Written as DNA, the CDR3 is TGTGCCAGCAGCCAAGGCCCAGCCGAGGTGAATGCTTTCTTT. The entire variable domain, with the rest obtained from reference TRBV3-1 and TRBJ1-1, is as follows: DTAVSQTPKYLVTQMGNDKSIKCEQNLGHDTMYWYKQDSKKFLKIMFSYNNKELIINETVPNRFSPKSPDKAHLNLHINSLELGDSAVYFCASSQGPAEVNAFFGQGTRLTVV.

For this clonotype: The germline gene is not matched at one end of the junction; a read error may be the cause. CDR3 nucleotides: TGTGCCAGCAGGGGCGATCGTGGTGGCGTAGATACGCAGTGTTTT. This encodes CASRGDRGGVDTQCF. The chain links TRBV12-3 or TRBV12-4 to TRBJ2-3; D unclear. The CDR3 covers 15 residues.

About this clonotype: The junction departs from the called germline gene at one end, perhaps through a read error. The chain carries TRBV28 and TRBJ1-5; no definite D call. CDR3 size: 15 residues. CDR1 and CDR2 (germline): MDHEN, SYDVKM. The CDR3 region is CATSSDTYSNQPQHF. CDR3 DNA sequence: TGTGCCACCAGTTCCGACACATATAGCAATCAGCCCCAGCATTTT. The variable domain in full, completed from reference TRBV28 and TRBJ1-5, reads DVKVTQSSRYLVKRTGEKVFLECVQDMDHENMFWYRQDPGLGLRLIYFSYDVKMKEKGDIPEGYSVSREKKERFSLILESASTNQTSMYLCATSSDTYSNQPQHFGDGTRLSIL.

This clonotype was observed a few times. This sequence joins TRBV6-6 and TRBJ1-3, with a tentative D call TRBD1 (5 bases). The CDR3 spans 16 residues. Germline assignment: CDR1 MNHNY and CDR2 SVGAGI (reference sequence). V shed 6 bases and J shed 6 bases, with 21 bases lying between them. The CDR3 sequence is CASRTTSGGALNTIYF. CDR3 DNA sequence: TGTGCCAGCAGAACAACCTCGGGGGGTGCCCTAAACACCATATATTTT.

Remarks on this clonotype: This CDR3 fails to terminate in the conserved phenylalanine or tryptophan, so it likely reflects a read error. The chain has TRBV24-1 and TRBJ2-5; no clear D. Germline V gene lookup returns CDR1 KGHDR and CDR2 SFDVKD. The CDR3 length is 14 residues. Trimming took off 4 bases at V and 5 bases at J, with 13 bases between the two ends. The CDR3 loop reads CATSEQDGMETQYL. Written as DNA, the CDR3 is TGTGCCACCAGTGAACAAGATGGGATGGAGACCCAGTACTTA.

In this sample, this clonotype turned up a few times. The chain joins TRBV6-6 to TRBJ1-2; D not certain. The CDR3 is 14 residues long. V shed 5 bases and J shed 4 bases, with 14 bases lying between them. Germline V lookup: CDR1 MNHNY, CDR2 SVGAGI (reference sequence). The CDR3: CASSRKAEFYGYTF. DNA of the CDR3: TGTGCCAGCAGTCGGAAGGCCGAATTCTATGGCTACACCTTC.

This sequence joins TRBV12-3 or TRBV12-4 and TRBJ2-3; TRBD1 or TRBD2 may be the D gene (6 bases each). The CDR3 is 15 amino acids. V lost 2 bases, J lost 6 bases, and 15 bases lay in between. DNA of the CDR3: TGTGCCAGCAGTTTAATGGTTAGGGGGAGGGATACGCAGTATTTT. Translating gives CASSLMVRGRDTQYF.

Many counts were recorded for this clonotype. The chain employs TRBV6-5 and TRBJ2-5; TRBD2 might be the D (5 bases). This CDR3 has 16 residues. From germline, CDR1 is MNHEY and CDR2 SVGAGI. V dropped 0 bases and J dropped 0 bases, with 11 bases sitting between them. The CDR3 coding sequence is TGTGCCAGCAGTTACTCCGGTGGAGGCCACCAAGAGACCCAGTACTTC. It translates to CASSYSGGGHQETQYF.

V and J are TRBV6-5 and TRBJ1-4; 7 bases agree with TRBD1. Germline CDR1 is MNHEY and CDR2 is SVGAGI. The CDR3 loop spans 14 amino acids. J was trimmed by 7 bases and V by 7 bases; bases with no gene match: 9. DNA for the CDR3: TGTGCCAGCAAACAACAGGGGATGGGTGAAAAACTGTTTTTT. The encoded protein is CASKQQGMGEKLFF.

This rearrangement joins TRBV14 to TRBJ2-7; 7 bases line up with TRBD1. J gave up 2 bases and V 5 bases, and 6 bases lay outside the gene matches. The CDR3 runs 14 residues. The germline V gene encodes CDR1 SGHDN and CDR2 FVKESK. CDR3 DNA: TGTGCCAGCAGCGCCCGAACAGGGGCCTACGAGCAGTACTTC. It translates to CASSARTGAYEQYF.

V gene TRBV7-9 combines with J gene TRBJ1-4; TRBD1 might be the D (5 bases). In germline, CDR1 is SEHNR, CDR2 FQNEAQ (reference sequence). Trimming left V 4 bases short and J 4 bases short, with 13 bases between. The CDR3 contains 15 residues. DNA for the CDR3: TGTGCCAGCAGCTGGGGACGGGCAAATAATGAAAAACTGTTTTTT. It codes for CASSWGRANNEKLFF.

This clonotype was detected many times. V and J are TRBV10-2 and TRBJ2-1; the D gene could be TRBD1 or TRBD2 (5 bases each). V lost 5 bases and J 3 bases, leaving 11 bases between the germline ends. The length of the CDR3 is 14 residues. Germline loops: CDR1 WSHSY, CDR2 SAAADI. CDR3: CASSRGPLYNEQFF. Here the CDR3 DNA reads TGCGCCAGCAGTAGGGGACCTCTCTACAATGAGCAGTTCTTC.

Concerning this clonotype: A much larger clone lies one base from this, so it may be a read error. The chain joins TRBV5-1 to TRBJ2-3; D is uncertain. The length of the CDR3 is 15 residues. The germline V gene encodes CDR1 SGHRS and CDR2 YFSETQ. CDR3: CASGLDRPSTDTQYF. As DNA, the CDR3 is TGCGCCAGCGGCTTGGATCGGCCTAGCACAGATACGCAGTATTTT.

V and J are TRBV5-1 and TRBJ2-3; no definite D call. Germline CDR1 reads SGHRS; CDR2 reads YFSETQ. The CDR3 has 14 amino acids. Trimming took off 4 bases at V and 4 bases at J, with 13 bases between the two ends. The CDR3 sequence: CASSGSAWADTQYF. CDR3 coding DNA: TGCGCCAGCAGCGGTTCGGCTTGGGCAGATACGCAGTATTTT.

The rearrangement uses TRBV9 and TRBJ2-5, with TRBD2 matching over 8 bases. Germline values: CDR1 SGDLS, CDR2 YYNGEE. The CDR3 contains 14 residues. J was trimmed by 3 bases and V by 2 bases; bases with no gene match: 3. CDR3 sequence: CASSVGTSKETQYF. As DNA, the CDR3 is TGTGCCAGCAGCGTTGGGACTAGTAAAGAGACCCAGTACTTC. The entire variable domain, with the rest obtained from reference TRBV9 and TRBJ2-5, is as follows: DSGVTQTPKHLITATGQRVTLRCSPRSGDLSVYWYQQSLDQGLQFLIQYYNGEERAKGNILERFSAQQFPDLHSELNLSSLELGDSALYFCASSVGTSKETQYFGPGTRLLVL.

This clonotype showed up just a few times. The chain carries TRBV11-2 and TRBJ2-3; TRBD1 agrees at 11 bases. The V segment lost 3 bases and the J segment 4 bases; nucleotides outside the gene matches: 12. CDR1 SGHAT and CDR2 FQNNGV come from the germline V gene. The CDR3 has 18 amino acids. CDR3 sequence: CASSFYLGQGALADTQYF. The CDR3 DNA reads TGTGCCAGCAGCTTTTATCTCGGACAGGGGGCGCTTGCAGATACGCAGTATTTT.

This clonotype has only a few counts. The chain joins TRBV7-9 to TRBJ2-1; D is unresolved. This CDR3 contains 14 residues. Trimming pared 3 bases from V and 2 bases from J, leaving 8 bases between. CDR1 is SEHNR, CDR2 FQNEAQ, per germline (reference sequence). The CDR3 coding sequence is TGTGCCAGCAGCTTCCAGAGCCCCTACAATGAGCAGTTCTTC. This codes for CASSFQSPYNEQFF.

This clonotype was observed a few times. The chain employs TRBV3-1 and TRBJ2-2, with unresolved D. Germline V gene lookup returns CDR1 LGHDT and CDR2 YNNKEL (reference sequence). The CDR3 is made up of 13 amino acids. V was shortened by 1 base and J by 4 bases, with 4 bases between the two germline ends. CDR3 sequence (DNA): TGTGCCAGCAGCCAAGTGAGCACCGGGGAGCTGTTTTTT. Translating gives CASSQVSTGELFF.

The chain couples TRBV10-3 to TRBJ2-5, with D possibly being TRBD2 (6 bases). Germline V gene data show CDR1 as ENHRY and CDR2 as SYGVKD. Deletions cut 3 bases from V and 5 bases from J, with 13 bases between. This CDR3 has 14 amino acids. CDR3 nucleotides: TGTGCCATCAGTGACGGGGGTACGATGGAGACCCAGTACTTC. Encoded protein: CAISDGGTMETQYF.

A few counts support this clonotype. The chain combines TRBV7-2 with TRBJ2-5; D gene unclear. The J call could be wrong; TRBJ2-1 is a better fit for the DNA end. The germline V gene encodes CDR1 SGHTA and CDR2 FQGNSA. The CDR3 has 13 residues. The DNA of the CDR3 is TGTGCCAGCAGCTTAGTGGTTCGGAATGAGCAGTTCTTC. Amino acid sequence: CASSLVVRNEQFF.

This clonotype showed up many times. The chain couples TRBV5-6 to TRBJ1-2; 7 positions match TRBD1. V was pared by 5 bases and J by 3 bases, with 7 bases of the junction left unmatched. CDR3 length equals 14 residues. CDR1 and CDR2 from the germline V gene are SGHDT and YYEEEE. This CDR3 reads CASSTTGLDYGYTF. The CDR3, as DNA: TGTGCCAGCAGTACGACAGGGCTGGACTATGGCTACACCTTC. The whole variable domain, filled in from reference TRBV5-6 and TRBJ1-2, reads DAGVTQSPTHLIKTRGQQVTLRCSPKSGHDTVSWYQQALGQGPQFIFQYYEEEERQRGNFPDRFSGHQFPNYSSELNVNALLLGDSALYLCASSTTGLDYGYTFGSGTRLTVV.

This clonotype was seen more than once but under ten times. The rearrangement joins TRBV7-2 to TRBJ2-7; 8 bases are shared with TRBD2. Matching the DNA end better, TRBJ2-5 makes the J call doubtful. Germline-derived CDR1 and CDR2 are SGHTA and FQGNSA. The length of the CDR3 is 13 residues. As DNA, the CDR3 is TGTGCCAGCACTCTACTAGCGGTTGAGACCCAGTACTTC. Its protein is CASTLLAVETQYF.

The V call is TRBV5-1, the J call TRBJ1-2; D remains ambiguous. V was clipped by 5 bases and J by 4 bases, with 9 bases between them. This CDR3 is built from 12 residues. The germline V gene has CDR1 SGHRS and CDR2 YFSETQ. CDR3 protein: CASSPWGYGYTF. For the CDR3, the DNA is TGCGCCAGCAGTCCGTGGGGCTATGGCTACACCTTC.

This chain links TRBV20-1 with TRBJ1-1; 8 nucleotides line up with TRBD1. Germline values: CDR1 DFQATT, CDR2 SNEGSKA (reference sequence). Trimming took 3 bases from V and 0 from J; bases not matched to a gene: 15. CDR3 size: 18 residues. For the CDR3, the DNA is TGCAGTGCTAGGACGGACAGGGCTCCGGGTTCCGTGAACACTGAAGCTTTCTTT. It encodes CSARTDRAPGSVNTEAFF.

This clonotype has only one observation. The chain uses TRBV20-1 and TRBJ2-4, with TRBD1 matching 7 bases. The germline gives CDR1 DFQATT, CDR2 SNEGSKA (reference sequence). V lost 7 bases, J lost 5 bases, and 8 bases stayed unmatched. This CDR3 is 13 amino acids long. CDR3 coding DNA: TGCAGTGGCGTCCACAGGGGCCAAAACATTCAGTACTTC. It is translated as CSGVHRGQNIQYF.

This clonotype was counted only a few times. The CDR3 region is CASSGGLAGPGFIQYF. CDR3 DNA sequence: TGTGCCAGCAGCGGGGGTTTAGCGGGGCCAGGGTTCATTCAGTACTTC. The J gene is TRBJ2-4, the V gene TRBV12-3 or TRBV12-4; 8 bases agree with TRBD2. After removal of 6 bases from V and 9 bases from J, the junction contained 16 bases not matched to a gene. The length of the CDR3 is 16 residues.

The genes are TRBV20-1 and TRBJ1-5; D is perhaps TRBD1 (5 bases). The CDR3 is made up of 13 amino acids. Germline values: CDR1 DFQATT, CDR2 SNEGSKA (reference sequence). V dropped 1 base and J dropped 4 bases, with 8 bases sitting between them. The CDR3 coding sequence is TGCAGTGCTAGAGGGGGCCTAAATCAGCCCCAGCATTTT. Amino acid sequence: CSARGGLNQPQHF.

V is TRBV6-2 or TRBV6-3 and J is TRBJ1-1; no clear D. CDR1 is MNHEY and CDR2 is SVGEGT in the germline V gene. V lost 2 bases and J 1 base, leaving 11 bases between the germline ends. The CDR3 extends over 15 amino acids. The CDR3 sequence: CASSYIGVTNTEAFF. The DNA of the CDR3 is TGTGCCAGCAGTTACATCGGGGTGACGAACACTGAAGCTTTCTTT.

This clonotype has just a few counts. The chain uses TRBV4-1 and TRBJ1-5, with a possible D match to TRBD1 (6 bases). CDR1 is MGHRA and CDR2 is YSYEKL in the germline V gene. Trimming stripped 0 bases from V and 4 bases from J, with 13 bases between. The CDR3 is 16 amino acids. The CDR3 region has the DNA TGCGCCAGCAGCCAAGAGGGCAGGGGCGTAAATCAGCCCCAGCATTTT. Translated: CASSQEGRGVNQPQHF.